This entry features one TCR beta chain sequence. Antigen unknown. Compared with germline, one end of the junction differs, possibly owing to a read error. These data originate in a study of cytomegalovirus exposure and HLA in healthy donors. Study-wide findings and caveats: Trimming of TCR beta V- and J-genes showed a link, identified in a later analysis, to a missense DCLRE1C variant. An ancestry cluster, one associated with Asian ancestry, reportedly showed fewer N-insertions than the approximately 650-donor mean in a later analysis. Donors were assumed by presence/absence analyses to have roughly uniform sequencing depth. It was reported that TCR beta sequences correctly inferred the HLA-A and HLA-B alleles for most subjects.

PCR amplification relied on 60 Vbeta primers (plus 13 Jbeta primers). Clones were sequenced by immunoSEQ multiplex PCR, and TCRdb holds only the in-frame ones, with some missing. The sample has some 41,000 clones; the top ten hold 3% to 4.5%. Germline CDR1 and CDR2: MDHEN and SYDVKM. This CDR3 has 14 residues. The specimen was PBMCs. The rearrangement joins TRBV28 to TRBJ2-3, with no clear D. The TCR was taken from a male donor in good health and CMV-seronegative. The CDR3 spells CASILKSSTDTQYF. CDR3 sequence (DNA): TGTGCCAGCATTTTAAAATCTAGCACAGATACGCAGTATTTT.